This TCR beta chain is drawn from a study of cytomegalovirus exposure and HLA in healthy donors. Germline V gives CDR1 MNHEY, CDR2 SMNVEV (reference sequence). V lost 5 bases, J lost 6 bases, and 10 bases stayed unmatched. The CDR3 sequence is 15 residues long. Clones were read by immunoSEQ multiplex PCR, and TCRdb kept only the in-frame ones, dropping some. Found here are 300,000 to 400,000 clones, 86% of them singletons; the top ten hold over 0.75%. This clonotype was obtained from a woman between 18 and 29 years old in good health and CMV-seronegative. The chain combines TRBV27 with TRBJ1-5; 7 positions agree with TRBD1. Specimen: PBMCs. CDR3 DNA: TGTGCCAGCAGTCCGTTGACAGGGTGGACTCAGCCCCAGCATTTT. Translating gives CASSPLTGWTQPQHF.